A single sample gave rise to the 29 T cell receptor beta chains below, sequenced in a study of T cells in Graves' hyperthyroidism and ophthalmopathy. Using RNA transcripts as the source, TCR beta CDR3 regions were amplified. A set of HTBI primers served as the primers for a first-round RT-PCR of the TCR CDR3. One entry per CDR3 protein results from TCRdb running MiXCR on the multiplex PCR reads. The profile shows hundreds of thousands of distinct CDR3 sequences, over 15% of them singletons. The sequenced sample was blood. The receptors here all came from a woman aged 18-29 years with Graves' hyperthyroidism.

This clonotype has at least ten counts. The DNA for the CDR3 is TGCAGTGCTAGCCCGGCACAGGAGATTTACGAGCAGTACTTC. This gives the protein CSASPAQEIYEQYF. V is TRBV20-1 and J is TRBJ2-7; tentative D call: TRBD1 (5 bases). This CDR3 spans 14 amino acids. Between the trimmed V and J ends, which lost 3 bases and 4 bases, there was a span of 16 bases. The germline gives CDR1 DFQATT, CDR2 SNEGSKA (reference sequence).

This clonotype has only a few counts. V gene TRBV5-1 combines with J gene TRBJ2-7; tentative D call: TRBD1 (6 bases). This CDR3 region has 15 residues. CDR1 and CDR2 from the germline V gene are SGHRS and YFSETQ. The V end lost 4 bases, the J end lost 2 bases, and 16 bases lay between the germline ends. The CDR3 loop reads CASSLARDNPYEQYF. For the CDR3, the DNA is TGCGCCAGCAGCCTTGCCCGGGACAATCCCTACGAGCAGTACTTC. Full variable domain (rest looked up from reference TRBV5-1 and TRBJ2-7): KAGVTQTPRYLIKTRGQQVTLSCSPISGHRSVSWYQQTPGQGLQFLFEYFSETQRNKGNFPGRFSGRQFSNSRSEMNVSTLELGDSALYLCASSLARDNPYEQYFGPGTRLTVT.

This clonotype turned up a few times. V gene TRBV9 combines with J gene TRBJ2-1; the match to TRBD2 covers 8 bases. The CDR3 has 15 residues. The germline V gene has CDR1 SGDLS and CDR2 YYNGEE. The junction had 4 bases not matched to a gene; V was cut back by 2 bases and J by 3 bases. CDR3 amino acids: CASSVGTRLYNEQFF. The CDR3 nucleotides are TGTGCCAGCAGCGTCGGGACTAGACTCTACAATGAGCAGTTCTTC.

This chain links TRBV9 with TRBJ2-2, with D possibly being TRBD2 (5 bases). The V end was cut by 6 bases, the J end by 5 bases, with 20 bases between. The CDR3 contains 16 residues. Looked up from germline, CDR1 is SGDLS and CDR2 is YYNGEE. The CDR3: CASTSSGFGGTGELFF. The CDR3 bases are TGTGCCAGCACCAGCTCAGGTTTTGGAGGTACCGGGGAGCTGTTTTTT.

This clonotype was counted a few times. This chain joins TRBV7-9 and TRBJ2-5; 9 bases agree with TRBD1. J gave up 3 bases and V 7 bases, and 9 bases lay outside the gene matches. The CDR3 contains 15 residues. Germline lookup yields CDR1 SEHNR and CDR2 FQNEAQ (reference sequence). The CDR3 bases are TGTGCCAGCATGCCCCGGGACAGGGTAAAAGAGACCCAGTACTTC. Residues: CASMPRDRVKETQYF.

This clonotype has ten or more counts. The rearrangement links TRBV12-3 or TRBV12-4 to TRBJ2-2, with TRBD2 matching over 8 bases. V gave up 2 bases and J gave up 7 bases; unmatched junction bases: 9. The CDR3 loop spans 16 amino acids. For the CDR3, the DNA is TGTGCCAGCAGTTTAACCACGGGACTAGTCATCGGGGAGCTGTTTTTT. Its protein product is CASSLTTGLVIGELFF.

CDR3 bases: TGTGCCAGCAGCAAGAAGACACGGCAGGAGCCAGATACGCAGTATTTT. Amino acid sequence: CASSKKTRQEPDTQYF. The chain recombines TRBV7-9 with TRBJ2-3; D is unresolved. Germline-derived CDR1 and CDR2 are SEHNR and FQNEAQ (reference sequence). There are 16 residues in the CDR3. The ends were cut back, 5 bases at V and 4 bases at J, with 19 bases in the middle.

This clonotype came up a few times. V is TRBV2 and J is TRBJ1-1; the match to TRBD1 covers 8 bases. Germline loops: CDR1 SNHLY, CDR2 FYNNEI. This CDR3 has 14 amino acids. After removal of 10 bases from V and 1 base from J, the junction contained 8 bases not matched to a gene. The CDR3 region is CATKPGQGNTEAFF. In nucleotides, the CDR3 is TGTGCCACCAAACCTGGACAGGGGAACACTGAAGCTTTCTTT.

This clonotype was observed a handful of times. The chain recombines TRBV5-1 with TRBJ2-1, with 12 bases identical to TRBD2. J lost 6 bases, V lost 4 bases, and 5 bases had no gene match. Germline CDR1 SGHRS, CDR2 YFSETQ. CDR3 size: 15 residues. This CDR3 is CASSRRTSGTNEQFF. DNA for the CDR3: TGCGCCAGCAGCCGGCGGACTAGCGGGACCAATGAGCAGTTCTTC. The whole variable domain, filled in from reference TRBV5-1 and TRBJ2-1, reads KAGVTQTPRYLIKTRGQQVTLSCSPISGHRSVSWYQQTPGQGLQFLFEYFSETQRNKGNFPGRFSGRQFSNSRSEMNVSTLELGDSALYLCASSRRTSGTNEQFFGPGTRLTVL.

The rearrangement uses TRBV27 and TRBJ2-1; D perhaps matches TRBD2 (6 bases). Germline V lookup: CDR1 MNHEY, CDR2 SMNVEV (reference sequence). This CDR3 has 18 residues. Trimming shortened V by 7 bases and J by 9 bases, and 31 bases separated the two germline ends. CDR3 protein: CASTPLTREPLRGSEQFF. The DNA of the CDR3 is TGTGCCAGCACACCTCTGACCCGGGAGCCCCTAAGGGGTAGTGAGCAGTTCTTC.

This clonotype was counted at least ten times. This rearrangement joins TRBV2 to TRBJ1-1; possible D gene TRBD1, 6 bases. Trimming took off 5 bases at V and 3 bases at J, with 10 bases between the two ends. The CDR3 runs 13 residues. Germline V gene sequence: CDR1 SNHLY, CDR2 FYNNEI. The CDR3 sequence is CASSSQGYTEAFF. The DNA of the CDR3 is TGTGCCAGCAGTTCACAGGGTTACACTGAAGCTTTCTTT.

The chain combines TRBV5-1 with TRBJ2-1; the D gene could be TRBD1 or TRBD2 (5 bases each). The germline V gene has CDR1 SGHRS and CDR2 YFSETQ. The V end lost 1 base, the J end lost 14 bases, and 19 bases lay between the germline ends. The CDR3 contains 14 residues. CDR3 in DNA: TGCGCCAGCAGCTTGACCCGATTCCGGGACGGCAAGTTCTTC. This sequence encodes CASSLTRFRDGKFF.

CDR3 in amino acids: CSARKTGTGAYEQYF. In nucleotides, the CDR3 is TGCAGTGCTAGAAAGACAGGGACTGGAGCCTACGAGCAGTACTTC. The V call is TRBV20-1, the J call TRBJ2-7, with D possibly matching TRBD1 (7 bases). Germline V gives CDR1 DFQATT, CDR2 SNEGSKA (reference sequence). The V end lost 2 bases, the J end lost 2 bases, and 16 bases lay between the germline ends. The length of the CDR3 is 15 residues.

This clonotype was counted many times. V and J are TRBV11-3 and TRBJ2-7; D is ambiguous. The V and J ends lost 1 base and 6 bases respectively, with 10 bases between them. The CDR3 is 13 amino acids. Germline V gives CDR1 SGHNT, CDR2 YENEEA. In DNA form, the CDR3 reads TGTGCCAGCAGCTTAGCCAGAGGTGGCGAGCAGTACTTC. Translated, it gives CASSLARGGEQYF.

The CDR3 sequence: CASSLAGRRGELFF. For the CDR3, the DNA is TGTGCCAGCAGCTTGGCCGGGCGGAGAGGGGAGCTGTTTTTT. The chain recombines TRBV5-6 with TRBJ2-2, with D unclear. Between the trimmed V and J ends, which lost 0 bases and 8 bases, there was a span of 11 bases. This CDR3 contains 14 residues. CDR1 and CDR2 from the germline V gene are SGHDT and YYEEEE.

This clonotype showed up just a few times. The gene calls are TRBV3-1 and TRBJ2-7; 12 bases align to TRBD2. Trimming removed 1 base from V and 5 bases from J; junction bases left unmatched: 6. Germline CDR1 is LGHDT and CDR2 is YNNKEL (reference sequence). The CDR3 consists of 16 residues. The CDR3 sequence: CASSQGASGRANEQYF. DNA for the CDR3: TGTGCCAGCAGCCAAGGAGCTAGCGGGAGGGCCAACGAGCAGTACTTC.

This chain links TRBV6-1 with TRBJ2-5, with D possibly matching TRBD1 (6 bases). This CDR3 is 13 amino acids long. Germline V gives CDR1 MNHNS, CDR2 SASEGT. Trimming left V 10 bases short and J 2 bases short, with 14 bases between. The CDR3 is CATSGQLQETQYF. The CDR3 DNA follows: TGTGCCACCTCGGGACAATTACAAGAGACCCAGTACTTC.

The chain's CDR3 is CASSLRLKTSDLQETQYF. The CDR3 region has the DNA TGTGCCAGCAGTTTAAGGCTTAAGACTAGCGACTTACAAGAGACCCAGTACTTC. V usage is TRBV12-3 or TRBV12-4 and J usage is TRBJ2-5; 8 bases map to TRBD2. Trimming took 2 bases from V and 2 from J; bases not matched to a gene: 13. This CDR3 region has 18 residues.

This clonotype has more than one count but fewer than ten. The genes are TRBV30 and TRBJ2-5; possibly TRBD1 for D (6 bases). This CDR3 is built from 15 residues. V was pared by 1 base and J by 5 bases, with 17 bases between. Germline lookup yields CDR1 GTSNPN and CDR2 SVGIG (reference sequence). The CDR3 DNA reads as TGTGCCTGGAGTGCCTCAGGGCTCCAGGGGGAGACCCAGTACTTC. The encoded protein is CAWSASGLQGETQYF. The variable domain in full, completed from reference TRBV30 and TRBJ2-5, reads SQTIHQWPATLVQPVGSPLSLECTVEGTSNPNLYWYRQAAGRGLQLLFYSVGIGQISSEVPQNLSASRPQDRQFILSSKKLLLSDSGFYLCAWSASGLQGETQYFGPGTRLLVL.

This clonotype was detected many times. The V and J genes are TRBV7-9 and TRBJ2-1, with 10 bases lining up with TRBD2. Germline CDR1 is SEHNR and CDR2 is FQNEAQ (reference sequence). J gave up 5 bases and V 5 bases, and 9 bases lay outside the gene matches. CDR3 length: 16 amino acids. The CDR3 protein is CASSARTSGTHNEQFF. CDR3 bases: TGTGCCAGCAGCGCGCGGACTAGCGGTACCCACAATGAGCAGTTCTTC. Full variable domain (rest looked up from reference TRBV7-9 and TRBJ2-1): DTGVSQNPRHKITKRGQNVTFRCDPISEHNRLYWYRQTLGQGPEFLTYFQNEAQLEKSRLLSDRFSAERPKGSFSTLEIQRTEQGDSAMYLCASSARTSGTHNEQFFGPGTRLTVL.

This clonotype was counted many times. The J gene is TRBJ1-1, the V gene TRBV29-1; D not certain. The CDR3 covers 11 residues. V lost 2 bases and J lost 1, with 2 bases in between. Germline loops: CDR1 SQVTM, CDR2 ANQGSEA. CDR3 sequence: CSVEQNTEAFF. The CDR3 region has the DNA TGCAGCGTTGAACAGAACACTGAAGCTTTCTTT.

The J gene is TRBJ2-1, the V gene TRBV5-1; 9 positions agree with TRBD2. Germline V gives CDR1 SGHRS, CDR2 YFSETQ. The J segment lost 9 bases and the V segment lost 1 base, leaving 5 bases of the junction unmatched. The CDR3 has 14 amino acids. The CDR3 sequence is CASSLRAGGAEQFF. The CDR3 DNA sequence: TGCGCCAGCAGCTTGAGAGCGGGAGGAGCTGAGCAGTTCTTC.

A few counts support this clonotype. This chain uses TRBV19 with TRBJ2-7, with TRBD2 matching over 12 bases. In germline, CDR1 is LNHDA, CDR2 SQIVND (reference sequence). J lost 1 base, V lost 9 bases, and 1 base had no gene match. The CDR3 has 13 residues. CDR3 sequence reads: CARGTSGSYEQYF. The CDR3 DNA is TGTGCCAGGGGGACTAGCGGGTCCTACGAGCAGTACTTC. The full variable domain, with the rest looked up from reference TRBV19 and TRBJ2-7, is DGGITQSPKYLFRKEGQNVTLSCEQNLNHDAMYWYRQDPGQGLRLIYYSQIVNDFQKGDIAEGYSVSREKKESFPLTVTSAQKNPTAFYLCARGTSGSYEQYFGPGTRLTVT.

This clonotype was counted a few times. The genes are TRBV11-2 and TRBJ2-1, with TRBD2 matching over 11 bases. V trimming: 1 base; J trimming: 9 bases; junction bases outside the gene matches: 11. Germline V gene sequence: CDR1 SGHAT, CDR2 FQNNGV. The CDR3 spans 17 residues. The CDR3 DNA is TGTGCCAGCAGCTTAGCGGCCACACTAGCGGGAGTCAGTGAGCAGTTCTTC. This gives the protein CASSLAATLAGVSEQFF.

This clonotype was counted ten times or more. This chain connects TRBV12-3 or TRBV12-4 to TRBJ2-6; 8 bases are shared with TRBD1. The CDR3 has 16 amino acids. Trimming took 6 bases from V and 2 from J; bases not matched to a gene: 6. The CDR3 coding sequence is TGTGCCAGCAGCCCAATGACAGGGGCTGGGGCCAACGTCCTGACTTTC. Translation: CASSPMTGAGANVLTF.

A few counts support this clonotype. The CDR3 here is CASSPKGAQETQYF. The CDR3 coding sequence is TGTGCCAGCTCACCAAAGGGGGCTCAAGAGACCCAGTACTTC. The V and J genes are TRBV18 and TRBJ2-5, with 7 bases matching TRBD1. This CDR3 is 14 amino acids long. Germline lookup yields CDR1 KGHSH and CDR2 LQKENI. V was clipped by 2 bases and J by 2 bases; unmatched bases: 2. The complete variable domain, with remaining parts taken from reference TRBV18 and TRBJ2-5, reads NAGVMQNPRHLVRRRGQEARLRCSPMKGHSHVYWYRQLPEEGLKFMVYLQKENIIDESGMPKERFSAEFPKEGPSILRIQQVVRGDSAAYFCASSPKGAQETQYFGPGTRLLVL.

This clonotype was recorded many times. This sequence joins TRBV5-5 and TRBJ1-4; tentative D call: TRBD1 (5 bases). V was cut by 4 bases and J by 0 bases, with 19 bases left in between. CDR3 length equals 18 residues. Germline V gene sequence: CDR1 SGHKS, CDR2 YYEKEE (reference sequence). DNA for the CDR3: TGTGCCAGCAGCCTCAGGGATTGGGACCTCCCAACTAATGAAAAACTGTTTTTT. Translated, it gives CASSLRDWDLPTNEKLFF.

This clonotype was seen more than once but under ten times. The chain links TRBV12-3 or TRBV12-4 to TRBJ1-6; D unclear. V was trimmed by 6 bases and J by 14 bases, leaving 11 bases between them. There are 11 residues in the CDR3. The CDR3, as DNA: TGTGCCAGCAGCCCCGGGGTAGCCCTCCACTTT. This translates into CASSPGVALHF.

The CDR3 DNA is TGTGCCAGCAGCCCTTGGACAGAAACACAAGAGACCCAGTACTTC. This codes for CASSPWTETQETQYF. The chain couples TRBV14 to TRBJ2-5, with D maybe TRBD1 (6 bases). CDR3 length: 15 residues. The V end lost 4 bases, the J end lost 2 bases, and 14 bases lay between the germline ends. Looked up from germline, CDR1 is SGHDN and CDR2 is FVKESK.